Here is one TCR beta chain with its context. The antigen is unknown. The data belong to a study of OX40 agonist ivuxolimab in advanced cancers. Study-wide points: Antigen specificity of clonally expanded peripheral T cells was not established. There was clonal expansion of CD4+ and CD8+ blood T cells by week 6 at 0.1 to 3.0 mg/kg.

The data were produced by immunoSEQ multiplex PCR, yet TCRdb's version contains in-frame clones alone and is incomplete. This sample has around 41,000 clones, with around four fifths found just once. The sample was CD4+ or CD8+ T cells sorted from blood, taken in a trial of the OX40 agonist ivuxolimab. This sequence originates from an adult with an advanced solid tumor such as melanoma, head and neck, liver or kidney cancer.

The CDR3 DNA sequence: TGTGCCAGCAGCGAAAGGGGGCAAGGCACTGAAGCTTTCTTT. Translation: CASSERGQGTEAFF. J is TRBJ1-1 and V is TRBV7-9, with TRBD1 matching over 7 bases. Per the germline V gene, CDR1 is SEHNR and CDR2 is FQNEAQ (reference sequence). The CDR3 length is 14 residues. With 5 bases clipped from V and 4 bases from J, the junction kept 7 bases outside the gene matches.